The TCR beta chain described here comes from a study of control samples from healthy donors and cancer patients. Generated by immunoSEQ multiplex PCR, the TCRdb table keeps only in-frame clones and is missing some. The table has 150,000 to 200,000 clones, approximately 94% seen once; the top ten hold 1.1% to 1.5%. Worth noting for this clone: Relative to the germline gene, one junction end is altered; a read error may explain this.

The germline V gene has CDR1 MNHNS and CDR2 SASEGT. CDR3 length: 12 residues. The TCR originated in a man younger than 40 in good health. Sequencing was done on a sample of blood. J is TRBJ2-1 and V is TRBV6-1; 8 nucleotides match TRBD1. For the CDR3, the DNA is TGTGCCAGCAGTGAGTTACAGGGGGAGCGGTTCTTC. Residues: CASSELQGERFF.